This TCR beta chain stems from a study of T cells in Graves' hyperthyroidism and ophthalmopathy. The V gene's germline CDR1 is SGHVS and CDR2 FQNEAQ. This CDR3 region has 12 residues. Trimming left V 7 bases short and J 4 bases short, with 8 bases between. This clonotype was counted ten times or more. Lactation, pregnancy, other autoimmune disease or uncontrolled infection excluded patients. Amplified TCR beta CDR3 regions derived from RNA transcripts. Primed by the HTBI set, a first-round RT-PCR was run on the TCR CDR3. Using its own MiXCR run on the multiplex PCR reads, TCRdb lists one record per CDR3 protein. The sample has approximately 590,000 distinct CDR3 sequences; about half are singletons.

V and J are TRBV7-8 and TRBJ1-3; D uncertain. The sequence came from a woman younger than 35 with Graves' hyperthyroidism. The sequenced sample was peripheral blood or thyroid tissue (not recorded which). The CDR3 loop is CASNQGGNTIYF. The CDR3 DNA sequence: TGTGCCAGCAACCAAGGGGGAAACACCATATATTTT. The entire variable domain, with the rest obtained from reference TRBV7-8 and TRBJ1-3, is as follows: GAGVSQSPRYKVAKRGQDVALRCDPISGHVSLFWYQQALGQGPEFLTYFQNEAQLDKSGLPSDRFFAERPEGSVSTLKIQRTQQEDSAVYLCASNQGGNTIYFGEGSWLTVV.